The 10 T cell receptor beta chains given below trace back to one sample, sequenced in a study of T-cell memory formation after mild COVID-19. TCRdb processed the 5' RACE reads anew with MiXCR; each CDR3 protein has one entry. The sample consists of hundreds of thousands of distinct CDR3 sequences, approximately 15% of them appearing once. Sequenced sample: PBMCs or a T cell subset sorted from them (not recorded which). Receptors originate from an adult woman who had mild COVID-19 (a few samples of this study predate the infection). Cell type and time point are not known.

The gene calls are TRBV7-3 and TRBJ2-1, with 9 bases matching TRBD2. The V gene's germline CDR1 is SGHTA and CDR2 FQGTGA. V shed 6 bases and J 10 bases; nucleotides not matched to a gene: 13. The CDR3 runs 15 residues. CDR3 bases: TGTGCCAGCAGTCCCAGCGGGGGGACACTACGGGAGCAGTTCTTC. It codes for CASSPSGGTLREQFF.

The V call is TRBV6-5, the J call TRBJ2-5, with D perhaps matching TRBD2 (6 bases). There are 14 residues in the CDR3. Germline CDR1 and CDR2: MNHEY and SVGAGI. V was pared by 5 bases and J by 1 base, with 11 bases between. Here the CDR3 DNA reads TGTGCCAGCAGTGGAGGGACCCTCCAAGAGACCCAGTACTTC. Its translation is CASSGGTLQETQYF.

The CDR3 reads CATSRDTGGTGLTYGYTF. The CDR3, as DNA: TGTGCCACCAGCAGAGATACTGGGGGGACAGGGCTTACCTATGGCTACACCTTC. The rearrangement joins TRBV15 to TRBJ1-2; TRBD1 agrees at 9 bases. Germline loops: CDR1 LNHNV, CDR2 YYDKDF (reference sequence). The CDR3 is made up of 18 amino acids. V shed 0 bases, J shed 4 bases, and the junction held 12 bases outside the gene matches. Variable domain in full (rest from reference TRBV15 and TRBJ1-2): DAMVIQNPRYQVTQFGKPVTLSCSQTLNHNVMYWYQQKSSQAPKLLFHYYDKDFNNEADTPDNFQSRRPNTSFCFLDIRSPGLGDTAMYLCATSRDTGGTGLTYGYTFGSGTRLTVV.

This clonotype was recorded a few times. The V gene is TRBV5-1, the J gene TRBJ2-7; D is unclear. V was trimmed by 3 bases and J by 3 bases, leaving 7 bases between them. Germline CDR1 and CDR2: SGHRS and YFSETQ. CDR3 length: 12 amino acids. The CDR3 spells CASSSSFYEQYF. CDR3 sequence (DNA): TGCGCCAGCAGCTCCTCGTTCTACGAGCAGTACTTC.

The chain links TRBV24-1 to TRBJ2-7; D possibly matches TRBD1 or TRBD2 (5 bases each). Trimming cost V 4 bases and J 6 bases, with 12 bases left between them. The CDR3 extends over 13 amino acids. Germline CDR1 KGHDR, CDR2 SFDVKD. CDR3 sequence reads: CATSDRRGGEQYF. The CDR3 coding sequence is TGTGCCACCAGTGACCGTCGGGGCGGCGAGCAGTACTTC.

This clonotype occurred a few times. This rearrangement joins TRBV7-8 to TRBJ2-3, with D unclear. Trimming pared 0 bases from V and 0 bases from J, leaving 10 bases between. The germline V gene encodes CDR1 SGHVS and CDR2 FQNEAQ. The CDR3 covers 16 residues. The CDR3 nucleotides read TGTGCCAGCAGCTTAGCAGGCGCCGCTAGCACAGATACGCAGTATTTT. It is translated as CASSLAGAASTDTQYF.

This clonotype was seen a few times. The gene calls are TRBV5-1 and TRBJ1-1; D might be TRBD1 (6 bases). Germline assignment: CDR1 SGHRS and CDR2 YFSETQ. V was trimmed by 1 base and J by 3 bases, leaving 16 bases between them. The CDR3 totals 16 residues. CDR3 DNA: TGCGCCAGCAGCTTGCGTCTGACAGGTTGGGACACTGAAGCTTTCTTT. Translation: CASSLRLTGWDTEAFF.

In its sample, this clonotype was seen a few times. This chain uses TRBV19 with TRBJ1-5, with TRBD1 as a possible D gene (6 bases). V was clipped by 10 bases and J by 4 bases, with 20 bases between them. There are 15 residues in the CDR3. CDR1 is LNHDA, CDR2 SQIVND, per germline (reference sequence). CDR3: CATDFWGRTNQPQHF. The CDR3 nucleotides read TGTGCCACAGATTTTTGGGGGCGCACAAATCAGCCCCAGCATTTT.

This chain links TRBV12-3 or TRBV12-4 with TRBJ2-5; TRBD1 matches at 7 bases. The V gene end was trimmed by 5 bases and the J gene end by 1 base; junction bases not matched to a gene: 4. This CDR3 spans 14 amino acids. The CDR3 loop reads CASSQWDSQETQYF. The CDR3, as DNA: TGTGCCAGCAGTCAGTGGGACAGCCAAGAGACCCAGTACTTC.

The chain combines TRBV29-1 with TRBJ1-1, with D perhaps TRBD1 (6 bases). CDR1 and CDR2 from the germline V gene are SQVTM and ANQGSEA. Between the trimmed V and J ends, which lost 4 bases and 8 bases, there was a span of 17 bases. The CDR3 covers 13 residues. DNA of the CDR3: TGCAGCGTTGGGGAGACAGGACACGTCGAAGCTTTCTTT. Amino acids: CSVGETGHVEAFF. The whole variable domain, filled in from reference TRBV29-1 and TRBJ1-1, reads SAVISQKPSRDICQRGTSLTIQCQVDSQVTMMFWYRQQPGQSLTLIATANQGSEATYESGFVIDKFPISRPNLTFSTLTVSNMSPEDSSIYLCSVGETGHVEAFFGQGTRLTVV.